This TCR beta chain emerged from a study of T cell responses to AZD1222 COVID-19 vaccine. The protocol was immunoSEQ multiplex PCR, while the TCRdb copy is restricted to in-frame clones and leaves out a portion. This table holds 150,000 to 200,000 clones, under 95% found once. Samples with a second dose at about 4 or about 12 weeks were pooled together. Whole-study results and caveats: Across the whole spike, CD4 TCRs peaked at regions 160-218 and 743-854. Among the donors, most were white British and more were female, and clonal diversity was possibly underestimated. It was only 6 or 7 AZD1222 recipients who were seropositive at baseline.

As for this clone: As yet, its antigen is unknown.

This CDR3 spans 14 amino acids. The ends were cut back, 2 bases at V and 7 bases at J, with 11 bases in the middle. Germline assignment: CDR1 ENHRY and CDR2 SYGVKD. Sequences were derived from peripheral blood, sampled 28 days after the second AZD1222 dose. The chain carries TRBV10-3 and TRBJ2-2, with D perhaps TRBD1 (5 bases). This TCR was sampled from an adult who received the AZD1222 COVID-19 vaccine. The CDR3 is CAISEQGSLGELFF. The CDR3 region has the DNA TGTGCCATCAGTGAGCAGGGCTCACTCGGGGAGCTGTTTTTT.